This TCR beta chain was found in a study of cytomegalovirus exposure and HLA in healthy donors. Study details: Researchers found that roughly 77% of under 450 genotyped donors fell within the Caucasian-associated ancestry cluster.

Primers: 60 Vbeta forward and 13 Jbeta reverse. Profiled with immunoSEQ multiplex PCR; TCRdb holds only in-frame clones, not every one. The table shows roughly 140,000 clones, with more than 75% occurring only once. Comment on this clone: Its specificity is unknown.

The CDR3 runs to 14 residues. V was pared by 1 base and J by 4 bases, with 2 bases of the junction left unmatched. Germline assignment: CDR1 SGHDN and CDR2 FVKESK. General study points: TCR beta sequences reportedly predicted most subjects' HLA-A and HLA-B alleles accurately. Later work showed greater clonal expansion in HLA-associated TCR beta chains than in equally common others. Fewer than 20,000 TCR beta sequences were associated with HLA alleles at 0.05 false discovery rate in a later analysis.

Material: PBMCs. V gene TRBV14 combines with J gene TRBJ1-1; 8 positions match TRBD1. This sequence originates from a human donor in good health. CDR3 nucleotides: TGTGCCAGCAGCCAAGTCACAGGGGGCACTGAAGCTTTCTTT. The encoded protein is CASSQVTGGTEAFF.